The 11 T cell receptor beta chains listed next were all sequenced from one sample in a study of type 1 and type 2 diabetes patients. The PCR template was genomic DNA. Amplification of the beta chain CDR3 used 30 forward and 13 reverse multiplex primers. TCRdb itself ran the multiplex PCR reads through MiXCR, one entry per CDR3 protein. This table holds a few hundred thousand distinct CDR3 sequences, over 45% found once. The sample was peripheral blood mononuclear cells (PBMCs). These receptors were collected from a man aged 18 to 29 with type 2 diabetes.

The rearrangement uses TRBV7-2 and TRBJ2-3; 7 positions match TRBD1. This CDR3 contains 17 residues. J was trimmed by 2 bases and V by 5 bases; bases with no gene match: 13. Germline loops: CDR1 SGHTA, CDR2 FQGNSA. The CDR3 reads CASSTLGEGAPTDTQYF. The CDR3 DNA is TGTGCCAGCAGCACCCTTGGTGAGGGGGCGCCCACAGATACGCAGTATTTT.

The V gene is TRBV2, the J gene TRBJ2-7; no firm D call. Trimming stripped 4 bases from V and 0 bases from J, with 10 bases between. This CDR3 comprises 14 residues. Germline-derived CDR1 and CDR2 are SNHLY and FYNNEI. This CDR3 reads CASSGYVTSYEQYF. The CDR3 DNA reads TGTGCCAGCAGTGGGTATGTTACCTCCTACGAGCAGTACTTC.

V usage is TRBV9 and J usage is TRBJ2-2, with D unclear. CDR3 length: 12 amino acids. Germline CDR1 SGDLS, CDR2 YYNGEE. Trimming left V 0 bases short and J 6 bases short, with 3 bases between. CDR3 region: CASSVASGELFF. The CDR3 DNA reads as TGTGCCAGCAGCGTAGCCTCCGGGGAGCTGTTTTTT.

The V call is TRBV3-1, the J call TRBJ1-2; TRBD1 matches at 11 bases. V trimming: 4 bases; J trimming: 6 bases; junction bases outside the gene matches: 10. The germline gives CDR1 LGHDT, CDR2 YNNKEL (reference sequence). The CDR3 is made up of 16 amino acids. As DNA, the CDR3 is TGTGCCAGCAGCCCACCCCGAGGACAGGGGGCCAATGGCTACACCTTC. Protein: CASSPPRGQGANGYTF.

DNA for the CDR3: TGTGCCAGCACCGAGAACAGACAGGGCGGTGAGGAGACCCAGTACTTC. This encodes CASTENRQGGEETQYF. The V and J genes are TRBV12-3 or TRBV12-4 and TRBJ2-5, with TRBD1 identical over 7 bases. The V and J ends lost 7 bases and 5 bases, in that order; junction bases with no gene match: 16. The CDR3 is made up of 16 amino acids.

This clonotype was found many times. The J gene is TRBJ1-1, the V gene TRBV10-1; D is uncertain. This CDR3 has 13 amino acids. Germline CDR1 and CDR2: WNHNN and SYGVQD (reference sequence). V was clipped by 0 bases and J by 6 bases, with 8 bases between them. CDR3 coding DNA: TGCGCCAGCAGTGAGTCGGGTGGGGCTGAAGCTTTCTTT. It is translated as CASSESGGAEAFF.

This clonotype was counted a few times. J is TRBJ2-1 and V is TRBV5-1, with TRBD2 matching over 9 bases. CDR1 and CDR2 (germline): SGHRS, YFSETQ. The CDR3 has 14 residues. J lost 7 bases, V lost 4 bases, and 6 bases had no gene match. CDR3 nucleotide sequence: TGCGCCAGCAGCGGCGGACTAGCGTCTAATGAGCAGTTCTTC. Translation gives CASSGGLASNEQFF. Full variable domain (outside the CDR3, taken from reference TRBV5-1 and TRBJ2-1): KAGVTQTPRYLIKTRGQQVTLSCSPISGHRSVSWYQQTPGQGLQFLFEYFSETQRNKGNFPGRFSGRQFSNSRSEMNVSTLELGDSALYLCASSGGLASNEQFFGPGTRLTVL.

This clonotype was observed a few times. V and J are TRBV25-1 and TRBJ2-2; 7 bases map to TRBD2. CDR1 and CDR2 from the germline V gene are MGHDK and SYGVNS. The CDR3 length is 17 residues. V shed 8 bases, J shed 6 bases, and the junction held 18 bases outside the gene matches. CDR3 bases: TGTGCCAGCCAGGGACTGGCGGGAGCCCCGTGGGCCGGGGAGCTGTTTTTT. It yields the protein CASQGLAGAPWAGELFF.

The J gene is TRBJ2-3, the V gene TRBV28; maybe TRBD2 (5 bases). V was shortened by 4 bases and J by 0 bases, with 14 bases between the two germline ends. The germline CDR1 and CDR2 sequences are MDHEN and SYDVKM. CDR3 length equals 16 residues. The CDR3 reads CASSSPPGVSTDTQYF. In DNA form, the CDR3 reads TGTGCCAGCAGTTCTCCCCCCGGGGTGAGCACAGATACGCAGTATTTT.

V and J are TRBV14 and TRBJ2-7; 10 nucleotides line up with TRBD2. The V gene's germline CDR1 is SGHDN and CDR2 FVKESK. V shed 8 bases and J 6 bases; nucleotides not matched to a gene: 16. The CDR3 extends over 16 amino acids. CDR3 region: CASWGASGSRGAEQYF. In DNA form, the CDR3 reads TGTGCCAGCTGGGGGGCTAGCGGGAGTCGGGGCGCCGAGCAGTACTTC. Using reference TRBV14 and TRBJ2-7 for the parts outside the CDR3, the full variable domain is EAGVTQFPSHSVIEKGQTVTLRCDPISGHDNLYWYRRVMGKEIKFLLHFVKESKQDESGMPNNRFLAERTGGTYSTLKVQPAELEDSGVYFCASWGASGSRGAEQYFGPGTRLTVT.

J is TRBJ1-2 and V is TRBV28; D gene unclear. The CDR3 covers 15 residues. The ends were cut back, 6 bases at V and 8 bases at J, with 22 bases in the middle. Germline loops: CDR1 MDHEN, CDR2 SYDVKM. CDR3 bases: TGTGCCAGCAGCGAGGGTATGGGTGCTAATGTGGGCTACACCTTC. This translates into CASSEGMGANVGYTF.